A selection of T cell receptor beta chains follows, all from one sample in a study of beta chain features in type 1 diabetes. Generated by immunoSEQ multiplex PCR, the TCRdb table keeps only in-frame clones and is missing some. The sample consists of some 370,000 clones, over 8.5% of them appearing once. Sequenced: central memory CD4+ T cells from blood. The receptors shown here come from a man aged 30-40 years with type 1 diabetes. Each CDR3 is given with its conserved first and last residue. Each record gives: clone size, J gene, D gene, V gene, CDR3 protein, CDR3 DNA. The D gene is left open where the match is weak. Size tells how often a clone was seen (once, few, many) or the class of an expanded clone, and some rows leave it out.

clone size: .; J gene: TRBJ2-2; D gene: .; V gene: TRBV28; CDR3 protein: CASSFAGYTGELFF; CDR3 DNA: TGTGCCAGCAGTTTTGCAGGGTACACCGGGGAGCTGTTTTTT
clone size: few; J gene: TRBJ2-1; D gene: TRBD1; V gene: TRBV7-3; CDR3 protein: CASRGQGTNNEQFF; CDR3 DNA: TGTGCCAGCAGAGGACAGGGGACGAACAATGAGCAGTTCTTC
clone size: .; J gene: TRBJ2-5; D gene: TRBD2; V gene: TRBV9; CDR3 protein: CASSSGTGGKETQYF; CDR3 DNA: TGTGCCAGCAGCTCCGGGACGGGGGGAAAAGAGACCCAGTACTTC
clone size: .; J gene: TRBJ2-7; D gene: TRBD2; V gene: TRBV4-1; CDR3 protein: CASSQLLAGRDEQYF; CDR3 DNA: TGCGCCAGCAGCCAGTTACTAGCGGGAAGGGACGAGCAGTACTTC
clone size: .; J gene: TRBJ2-1; D gene: TRBD1; V gene: TRBV11-3; CDR3 protein: CASSIGGQGNNEQFF; CDR3 DNA: TGTGCCAGCAGCATCGGAGGACAGGGAAACAATGAGCAGTTCTTC
clone size: many; J gene: TRBJ1-4; D gene: .; V gene: TRBV11-2; CDR3 protein: CASSLGGDEKLFF; CDR3 DNA: TGTGCCAGCAGCTTGGGGGGAGATGAAAAACTGTTTTTT
clone size: .; J gene: TRBJ2-3; D gene: .; V gene: TRBV28; CDR3 protein: CASSPQLDPSTDTQYF; CDR3 DNA: TGTGCCAGCAGTCCCCAACTGGATCCTAGCACAGATACGCAGTATTTT
clone size: .; J gene: TRBJ2-3; D gene: .; V gene: TRBV7-2; CDR3 protein: CASSLAYGDTQYF; CDR3 DNA: TGTGCCAGCAGCTTAGCGTACGGAGATACGCAGTATTTT
clone size: .; J gene: TRBJ2-3; D gene: .; V gene: TRBV5-1; CDR3 protein: CASSLAQNTDTQYF; CDR3 DNA: TGCGCCAGCAGCTTGGCCCAGAACACAGATACGCAGTATTTT
clone size: many; J gene: TRBJ1-5; D gene: .; V gene: TRBV28; CDR3 protein: CASRWQDQPQHF; CDR3 DNA: TGTGCCAGCCGGTGGCAGGATCAGCCCCAGCATTTT
clone size: .; J gene: TRBJ2-3; D gene: TRBD2; V gene: TRBV6-1; CDR3 protein: CASRFSGSTDTQYF; CDR3 DNA: TGTGCCAGCAGATTTAGCGGGAGCACAGATACGCAGTATTTT
clone size: many; J gene: TRBJ2-7; D gene: TRBD2; V gene: TRBV19; CDR3 protein: CASSPLAGARNYEQYF; CDR3 DNA: TGTGCCAGTAGCCCTCTAGCGGGAGCCCGTAACTACGAGCAGTACTTC
clone size: .; J gene: TRBJ1-1; D gene: .; V gene: TRBV28; CDR3 protein: CASGPGAPEAFF; CDR3 DNA: TGTGCCAGCGGACCAGGGGCCCCTGAAGCTTTCTTT
clone size: few; J gene: TRBJ2-5; D gene: .; V gene: TRBV7-8; CDR3 protein: CASSSGGETQYF; CDR3 DNA: TGTGCCAGCAGCTCCGGTGGGGAGACCCAGTACTTC
clone size: few; J gene: TRBJ1-5; D gene: .; V gene: TRBV28; CDR3 protein: CACRVSNQPQHF; CDR3 DNA: TGTGCCTGCCGGGTTAGCAATCAGCCCCAGCATTTT
clone size: few; J gene: TRBJ2-1; D gene: TRBD2; V gene: TRBV7-2; CDR3 protein: CASSSVTREAFSSYNEQFF; CDR3 DNA: TGTGCCAGCAGCTCTGTCACGCGGGAGGCCTTTAGCTCCTACAATGAGCAGTTCTTC
clone size: .; J gene: TRBJ2-7; D gene: .; V gene: TRBV27; CDR3 protein: CASSLLGRDSNSYEQYF; CDR3 DNA: TGTGCCAGCAGTTTATTGGGGAGGGACAGCAACTCCTACGAGCAGTACTTC
clone size: few; J gene: TRBJ1-1; D gene: .; V gene: TRBV7-8; CDR3 protein: CASSLMAGRLNTEAFF; CDR3 DNA: TGTGCCAGCAGCTTAATGGCGGGCAGACTGAACACTGAAGCTTTCTTT
clone size: .; J gene: TRBJ2-3; D gene: .; V gene: TRBV6-4; CDR3 protein: CASSPSGANTDTQYF; CDR3 DNA: TGTGCCAGCAGCCCCTCAGGGGCCAACACAGATACGCAGTATTTT
clone size: few; J gene: TRBJ2-3; D gene: TRBD1; V gene: TRBV28; CDR3 protein: CASSLVLNLGQLTDTQYF; CDR3 DNA: TGTGCCAGCAGTTTAGTTCTTAACCTGGGACAGCTCACAGATACGCAGTATTTT
clone size: .; J gene: TRBJ2-3; D gene: TRBD2; V gene: TRBV4-2; CDR3 protein: CASSQELAGAGGQDTQYF; CDR3 DNA: TGTGCCAGCAGCCAAGAACTAGCGGGAGCAGGAGGACAAGATACGCAGTATTTT
clone size: few; J gene: TRBJ2-1; D gene: TRBD2; V gene: TRBV9; CDR3 protein: CASSVVSGDNEQFF; CDR3 DNA: TGTGCCAGCAGCGTAGTTAGCGGGGACAATGAGCAGTTCTTC
clone size: few; J gene: TRBJ2-7; D gene: TRBD2; V gene: TRBV6-6; CDR3 protein: CASSYSASGSPYEQYF; CDR3 DNA: TGTGCCAGCAGTTACTCGGCTAGCGGCTCACCGTACGAGCAGTACTTC
clone size: few; J gene: TRBJ2-1; D gene: TRBD2; V gene: TRBV29-1; CDR3 protein: CSVPKAGAHEQFF; CDR3 DNA: TGCAGCGTCCCAAAAGCGGGAGCACATGAGCAGTTCTTC
clone size: many; J gene: TRBJ2-2; D gene: TRBD2; V gene: TRBV19; CDR3 protein: CASSGWGLAGQNTGELFF; CDR3 DNA: TGTGCCAGTAGTGGATGGGGACTAGCGGGACAGAACACCGGGGAGCTGTTTTTT
clone size: many; J gene: TRBJ1-3; D gene: .; V gene: TRBV28; CDR3 protein: CASSLAWAPSGNTIYF; CDR3 DNA: TGTGCCAGCAGTTTAGCGTGGGCCCCCTCTGGAAACACCATATATTTT
clone size: few; J gene: TRBJ1-1; D gene: TRBD1; V gene: TRBV2; CDR3 protein: CASSRTGPEAFF; CDR3 DNA: TGTGCCAGCAGCAGGACAGGGCCTGAAGCTTTCTTT
clone size: few; J gene: TRBJ2-3; D gene: .; V gene: TRBV4-1; CDR3 protein: CASSRGGIGTDTQYF; CDR3 DNA: TGCGCCAGCAGCCGAGGGGGGATTGGGACAGATACGCAGTATTTT
clone size: .; J gene: TRBJ2-5; D gene: .; V gene: TRBV19; CDR3 protein: CASSIGSGGRYPGETQYF; CDR3 DNA: TGTGCCAGTAGTATCGGGTCTGGAGGAAGGTATCCGGGTGAGACCCAGTACTTC
clone size: .; J gene: TRBJ2-5; D gene: .; V gene: TRBV5-1; CDR3 protein: CASSPGVTFQETQYF; CDR3 DNA: TGCGCCAGCAGCCCGGGGGTTACTTTCCAAGAGACCCAGTACTTC
clone size: few; J gene: TRBJ2-5; D gene: .; V gene: TRBV6-6; CDR3 protein: CASSYGFGVETQYF; CDR3 DNA: TGTGCCAGCAGTTACGGGTTCGGGGTGGAGACCCAGTACTTC
clone size: few; J gene: TRBJ2-4; D gene: TRBD1; V gene: TRBV5-1; CDR3 protein: CASSWTGGADIQYF; CDR3 DNA: TGTGCCAGCAGCTGGACAGGGGGCGCGGACATTCAGTACTTC
clone size: .; J gene: TRBJ2-4; D gene: .; V gene: TRBV19; CDR3 protein: CASSTGRWAGAKNIQYF; CDR3 DNA: TGTGCCAGTAGTACCGGACGGTGGGCGGGGGCCAAAAACATTCAGTACTTC
clone size: .; J gene: TRBJ1-1; D gene: TRBD1; V gene: TRBV29-1; CDR3 protein: CSVERGRTEAFF; CDR3 DNA: TGCAGCGTTGAGAGGGGGCGGACTGAAGCTTTCTTT
clone size: few; J gene: TRBJ1-5; D gene: .; V gene: TRBV28; CDR3 protein: CASSLSGRYQPQHF; CDR3 DNA: TGTGCCAGCAGTTTATCAGGGAGATACCAGCCCCAGCATTTT
clone size: few; J gene: TRBJ2-2; D gene: .; V gene: TRBV5-1; CDR3 protein: CASSLDDRDPNLPPTTGELFF; CDR3 DNA: TGCGCCAGCAGCTTGGACGACCGGGACCCCAACCTACCCCCAACCACCGGGGAGCTGTTTTTT
clone size: few; J gene: TRBJ2-1; D gene: .; V gene: TRBV5-6; CDR3 protein: CASSQYRVGEQFF; CDR3 DNA: TGTGCCAGCAGCCAATACAGGGTTGGGGAGCAGTTCTTC
clone size: few; J gene: TRBJ2-5; D gene: TRBD1; V gene: TRBV7-9; CDR3 protein: CASSLAQGRETQYF; CDR3 DNA: TGTGCCAGCAGCTTAGCACAGGGGAGAGAGACCCAGTACTTC
clone size: many; J gene: TRBJ2-7; D gene: .; V gene: TRBV28; CDR3 protein: CASSPPVEWGKQYF; CDR3 DNA: TGTGCCAGCAGCCCCCCGGTTGAATGGGGGAAGCAGTACTTC
clone size: few; J gene: TRBJ1-1; D gene: .; V gene: TRBV28; CDR3 protein: CARRKGTEAFF; CDR3 DNA: TGTGCCAGAAGGAAGGGCACTGAAGCTTTCTTT
clone size: few; J gene: TRBJ1-1; D gene: .; V gene: TRBV5-4; CDR3 protein: CAASSGATENTEAFF; CDR3 DNA: TGTGCCGCATCTTCGGGGGCCACTGAGAACACTGAAGCTTTCTTT
clone size: few; J gene: TRBJ2-7; D gene: TRBD1; V gene: TRBV18; CDR3 protein: CASSPLGTATSYEQYF; CDR3 DNA: TGTGCCAGCTCACCACTCGGGACAGCAACCTCCTACGAGCAGTACTTC
clone size: few; J gene: TRBJ2-2; D gene: .; V gene: TRBV27; CDR3 protein: CASRPLGVGELFF; CDR3 DNA: TGTGCCAGCAGACCCCTAGGGGTCGGGGAGCTGTTTTTT
clone size: .; J gene: TRBJ2-3; D gene: .; V gene: TRBV5-4; CDR3 protein: CASRPGTDTQYF; CDR3 DNA: TGTGCCAGCAGGCCCGGCACAGATACGCAGTATTTT
clone size: .; J gene: TRBJ1-1; D gene: .; V gene: TRBV19; CDR3 protein: CASSIGQYTEAFF; CDR3 DNA: TGTGCCAGTAGTATAGGACAGTACACTGAAGCTTTCTTT
clone size: .; J gene: TRBJ2-7; D gene: TRBD2; V gene: TRBV29-1; CDR3 protein: CSVSGLAGLLYEQYF; CDR3 DNA: TGCAGCGTCTCCGGACTAGCGGGACTCCTCTACGAGCAGTACTTC
clone size: .; J gene: TRBJ2-7; D gene: TRBD1; V gene: TRBV18; CDR3 protein: CASSPPGIKPPIRGQGISYEQYF; CDR3 DNA: TGTGCCAGCTCACCCCCCGGAATAAAGCCGCCCATTAGGGGACAGGGGATTTCCTACGAGCAGTACTTC
clone size: few; J gene: TRBJ1-2; D gene: .; V gene: TRBV5-1; CDR3 protein: CASSSQGGNGYTF; CDR3 DNA: TGCGCCAGCAGCTCTCAAGGGGGGAATGGCTACACCTTC
clone size: few; J gene: TRBJ2-5; D gene: TRBD2; V gene: TRBV6-5; CDR3 protein: CASRTGLGETQYF; CDR3 DNA: TGTGCCAGCAGGACGGGACTAGGAGAGACCCAGTACTTC
clone size: few; J gene: TRBJ2-4; D gene: TRBD1; V gene: TRBV7-2; CDR3 protein: CASSLDHEGAIQYF; CDR3 DNA: TGTGCCAGCAGCTTGGACCATGAGGGGGCCATTCAGTACTTC
clone size: few; J gene: TRBJ1-1; D gene: .; V gene: TRBV6-1; CDR3 protein: CAITRGIGTEAFF; CDR3 DNA: TGTGCCATCACACGGGGGATTGGGACTGAAGCTTTCTTT
clone size: many; J gene: TRBJ2-5; D gene: TRBD1; V gene: TRBV5-6; CDR3 protein: CASSLGQGAETQYF; CDR3 DNA: TGTGCCAGCAGCCTTGGACAGGGGGCAGAGACCCAGTACTTC
clone size: .; J gene: TRBJ2-5; D gene: .; V gene: TRBV7-2; CDR3 protein: CASSLNQETQYF; CDR3 DNA: TGTGCCAGCAGCTTAAACCAAGAGACCCAGTACTTC
clone size: .; J gene: TRBJ1-3; D gene: .; V gene: TRBV5-1; CDR3 protein: CASSLGTATGNTIYF; CDR3 DNA: TGCGCCAGCAGCTTGGGGACAGCCACTGGAAACACCATATATTTT
clone size: few; J gene: TRBJ1-1; D gene: .; V gene: TRBV7-9; CDR3 protein: CASSTSFREAFF; CDR3 DNA: TGTGCCAGCAGCACTAGTTTCAGGGAAGCTTTCTTT
clone size: .; J gene: TRBJ1-2; D gene: .; V gene: TRBV19; CDR3 protein: CASSPSTGRRYGYTF; CDR3 DNA: TGTGCCAGTAGTCCAAGCACGGGACGGCGCTATGGCTACACCTTC
clone size: .; J gene: TRBJ2-2; D gene: TRBD1; V gene: TRBV19; CDR3 protein: CANLLPYRGHFNTGELFF; CDR3 DNA: TGTGCCAATTTACTCCCCTACAGGGGGCATTTTAACACCGGGGAGCTGTTTTTT